What follows are 5 T cell receptor beta chains derived from one specimen sequenced in a study of blood T cells in healthy people across ages. With a J-beta primer mix and a sample-barcoded 5' primer, a second PCR ran about 6 to 11 cycles. Using its own MiXCR run on the 5' RACE reads, TCRdb lists one record per CDR3 protein. The table includes over a million distinct CDR3 sequences, less than 25% detected once. These data also featured in a second study, about T cells of mothers and their children.

The sample consisted of blood. All receptors come from a girl aged 2 to 9 in good health.

This clonotype occurred many times. The chain employs TRBV5-1 and TRBJ2-7; D perhaps matches TRBD1 (6 bases). Germline assignment: CDR1 SGHRS and CDR2 YFSETQ. Trimming took 0 bases from V and 4 from J, leaving 11 bases between them. The CDR3 spans 14 residues. In nucleotides, the CDR3 is TGCGCCAGCAGCTTGGAGACAGGCTATTACGAGCAGTACTTC. This encodes CASSLETGYYEQYF.

This chain joins TRBV7-2 and TRBJ2-2; D uncertain. Germline CDR1 and CDR2: SGHTA and FQGNSA. V was cut by 7 bases and J by 4 bases, with 4 bases left in between. The CDR3 is 11 amino acids. The CDR3 region has the DNA TGTGCCAGCATCCTCACCGGGGAGCTGTTTTTT. The encoded protein is CASILTGELFF.

This clonotype came up a few times. This sequence joins TRBV7-8 and TRBJ2-7; D is possibly TRBD1 (5 bases). V lost 2 bases to trimming and J lost 6 bases, with 11 bases between them. The CDR3 has 13 residues. The germline V gene encodes CDR1 SGHVS and CDR2 FQNEAQ. The CDR3 DNA sequence: TGTGCCAGCAGCTTACCCGACAGTACCGAGCAGTACTTC. It translates to CASSLPDSTEQYF.

This clonotype was counted only a few times. CDR3 sequence: CASSPTSGEADTQYF. As DNA, the CDR3 is TGTGCCAGCAGTCCGACTAGCGGGGAAGCAGATACGCAGTATTTT. The chain links TRBV6-5 to TRBJ2-3; 11 positions match TRBD2. The CDR3 length is 15 residues. Unmatched junction bases numbered 5, after V lost 5 bases and J lost 4 bases. Germline V gene lookup returns CDR1 MNHEY and CDR2 SVGAGI.

This clonotype was found a few times. The chain links TRBV18 to TRBJ1-2, with 7 bases that match TRBD1. The CDR3 runs to 16 residues. With V trimmed by 3 bases and J by 0 bases, 7 bases remained unmatched. The germline V gene has CDR1 KGHSH and CDR2 LQKENI. The CDR3 coding sequence is TGTGCCAGCTCACCGTCGGGACAGTCTTCTAACTATGGCTACACCTTC. This codes for CASSPSGQSSNYGYTF.